Listed here are 24 T cell receptor beta chains from one sample, sequenced in a study of shared clonotypes between healthy human individuals. Naive CD8 cells comprised CD45RO-negative, CCR7-positively selected cells, excluding terminally differentiated effector memory CD45RA+ cells. The data were produced by immunoSEQ multiplex PCR, yet TCRdb's version contains in-frame clones alone and is incomplete. The sample has around 700,000 clones, just over 90% seen once. Sequencing was carried out using naive CD8+ T cells sorted from blood. The source is a man aged 25-45 years in good health.

V gene TRBV5-4 combines with J gene TRBJ2-7; 9 bases are shared with TRBD2. With V trimmed by 0 bases and J by 7 bases, 5 bases remained unmatched. The CDR3 totals 14 residues. Germline V gene sequence: CDR1 SGHNT, CDR2 YYREEE (reference sequence). In DNA form, the CDR3 reads TGTGCCAGCAGCTTGGTAGCGGGAGCTGGGGAGCAGTACTTC. Translated, it gives CASSLVAGAGEQYF. Together with reference TRBV5-4 and TRBJ2-7, the CDR3 gives the full variable domain: ETGVTQSPTHLIKTRGQQVTLRCSSQSGHNTVSWYQQALGQGPQFIFQYYREEENGRGNFPPRFSGLQFPNYSSELNVNALELDDSALYLCASSLVAGAGEQYFGPGTRLTVT.

The chain employs TRBV5-8 and TRBJ2-7, with 8 bases identical to TRBD1. CDR3 size: 14 residues. Trimming took 1 base from V and 4 from J; bases not matched to a gene: 4. CDR1 and CDR2 from the germline V gene are SGHTS and YDEGEE. Here the CDR3 DNA reads TGTGCCAGCAGCTTGTGGGACAGGTCTTACGAGCAGTACTTC. Protein: CASSLWDRSYEQYF.

The genes are TRBV14 and TRBJ1-2; TRBD1 matches 7 bases. V lost 0 bases and J lost 6; bases outside the gene matches: 7. The CDR3 spans 15 residues. Germline-derived CDR1 and CDR2 are SGHDN and FVKESK. CDR3 DNA sequence: TGTGCCAGCAGCCAAGATTGGGACAGCTACCATGGCTACACCTTC. Translated: CASSQDWDSYHGYTF.

The chain carries TRBV27 and TRBJ1-6; D is unclear. Germline CDR1 is MNHEY and CDR2 is SMNVEV (reference sequence). V was pared by 5 bases and J by 6 bases, with 5 bases between. The CDR3 has 12 residues. Here the CDR3 DNA reads TGTGCCAGCAGTAGCCGTAATTCACCCCTCCACTTT. Translation: CASSSRNSPLHF.

V and J are TRBV27 and TRBJ2-5; 7 bases are shared with TRBD2. The length of the CDR3 is 16 residues. Germline CDR1 is MNHEY and CDR2 is SMNVEV (reference sequence). The ends lost 6 bases at V and 4 bases at J; junction bases unmatched: 14. The CDR3 region is CASSTIGAGDLETQYF. The CDR3 coding sequence is TGTGCCAGCAGCACGATAGGGGCGGGAGATTTAGAGACCCAGTACTTC.

The V and J genes are TRBV28 and TRBJ2-5; the D gene is possibly TRBD2 (5 bases). This CDR3 is built from 16 residues. CDR1 and CDR2 (germline): MDHEN, SYDVKM. Trimming took 6 bases from V and 4 from J, leaving 21 bases between them. The CDR3 here is CASSSTLLGISETQYF. The CDR3 bases are TGTGCCAGCAGCTCTACCCTTCTCGGGATATCAGAGACCCAGTACTTC.

The chain carries TRBV21-1 and TRBJ1-2. TRBV21-1 is a listed pseudogene. The CDR3 is made up of 15 amino acids. The CDR3 DNA follows: TGTGCCAGCAGTCCACAGGAGGAGAAAAGCTATGGCTACACCTTC. Amino acid sequence: CASSPQEEKSYGYTF.

The rearrangement links TRBV28 to TRBJ1-5; 7 bases match TRBD1. The CDR3 consists of 14 residues. With V trimmed by 5 bases and J by 6 bases, 7 bases remained unmatched. Germline CDR1 reads MDHEN; CDR2 reads SYDVKM. In DNA form, the CDR3 reads TGTGCCAGCAGTCAGCACAGGGGTGGTCAGCCCCAGCATTTT. Its protein product is CASSQHRGGQPQHF. The whole variable domain, filled in from reference TRBV28 and TRBJ1-5, reads DVKVTQSSRYLVKRTGEKVFLECVQDMDHENMFWYRQDPGLGLRLIYFSYDVKMKEKGDIPEGYSVSREKKERFSLILESASTNQTSMYLCASSQHRGGQPQHFGDGTRLSIL.

J is TRBJ1-1 and V is TRBV19, with D possibly being TRBD1 (6 bases). The V gene's germline CDR1 is LNHDA and CDR2 SQIVND (reference sequence). V gave up 8 bases and J gave up 2 bases, with 24 bases separating them. There are 17 residues in the CDR3. The CDR3: CASQRATTMDRNTEAFF. Here the CDR3 DNA reads TGTGCCAGTCAAAGGGCAACCACGATGGACAGAAACACTGAAGCTTTCTTT.

A word on this clone: Other DNA sequences in this specimen translate into the identical CDR3. This rearrangement joins TRBV9 to TRBJ2-1; TRBD2 might be the D (5 bases). Trimming took off 0 bases at V and 7 bases at J, with 5 bases between the two ends. Looked up from germline, CDR1 is SGDLS and CDR2 is YYNGEE. This CDR3 is 12 amino acids long. The CDR3 bases are TGTGCCAGCAGCGTAGCGGGGAATGAGCAGTTCTTC. This codes for CASSVAGNEQFF.

This rearrangement joins TRBV7-8 to TRBJ2-7; 8 bases are shared with TRBD2. With 5 bases clipped from V and 3 bases from J, the junction kept 9 bases outside the gene matches. Per the germline V gene, CDR1 is SGHVS and CDR2 is FQNEAQ. CDR3 length: 15 amino acids. For the CDR3, the DNA is TGTGCCAGCAGCCCTCCCTGGACTAGCTACTACGAGCAGTACTTC. It encodes CASSPPWTSYYEQYF.

The rearrangement joins TRBV9 to TRBJ1-2; no definite D call. CDR3 length: 14 amino acids. V lost 3 bases and J lost 2, with 11 bases in between. Per the germline V gene, CDR1 is SGDLS and CDR2 is YYNGEE. The CDR3 here is CASSAGTLNYGYTF. The CDR3 coding sequence is TGTGCCAGCAGCGCAGGTACGCTCAACTATGGCTACACCTTC.

The gene calls are TRBV28 and TRBJ1-5; D might be TRBD1 (6 bases). The CDR3 length is 15 residues. Trimming left V 10 bases short and J 4 bases short, with 20 bases between. CDR1 MDHEN and CDR2 SYDVKM come from the germline V gene. The DNA of the CDR3 is TGTGCCACCAACAGGGATACTATTTTGAATCAGCCCCAGCATTTT. Translated: CATNRDTILNQPQHF.

The chain has TRBV27 and TRBJ2-7, with 7 bases aligning to TRBD2. The CDR3 extends over 17 amino acids. With V trimmed by 2 bases and J by 2 bases, 12 bases remained unmatched. Germline loops: CDR1 MNHEY, CDR2 SMNVEV (reference sequence). CDR3 DNA sequence: TGTGCCAGCAGTTTAATCTTCGCGGGCGGGGGAACCTACGAGCAGTACTTC. Its protein is CASSLIFAGGGTYEQYF.

The chain has TRBV10-1 and TRBJ2-3; no reliable D call. Per the germline V gene, CDR1 is WNHNN and CDR2 is SYGVQD (reference sequence). The germline V and J ends were trimmed by 10 bases and 1 base, with 21 bases remaining between them. This CDR3 is built from 16 residues. The CDR3 loop reads CATFSTQNIRTDTQYF. The DNA for the CDR3 is TGCGCCACCTTTTCCACCCAAAATATTCGCACAGATACGCAGTATTTT.

This clone was counted between two and nine times. This chain connects TRBV25-1 to TRBJ2-1; D is uncertain. This CDR3 region has 11 residues. V gave up 5 bases and J gave up 3 bases, with 2 bases separating them. CDR1 is MGHDK, CDR2 SYGVNS, per germline. The CDR3, as DNA: TGTGCCAGCAGTAACTACAATGAGCAGTTCTTC. It encodes CASSNYNEQFF.

Worth noting for this clone: Within the sample, other DNA sequences also encode this same CDR3. The rearrangement joins TRBV27 to TRBJ1-4; D is undetermined. In germline, CDR1 is MNHEY, CDR2 SMNVEV (reference sequence). V was cut by 1 base and J by 4 bases, with 7 bases left in between. The CDR3 length is 14 residues. The CDR3 nucleotides are TGTGCCAGCAGTTTATTGGGTGATAATGAAAAACTGTTTTTT. This gives the protein CASSLLGDNEKLFF.

This chain links TRBV28 with TRBJ1-3, with 8 bases fitting TRBD1. V was pared by 10 bases and J by 6 bases, with 14 bases of the junction left unmatched. This CDR3 has 15 amino acids. The germline V gene encodes CDR1 MDHEN and CDR2 SYDVKM. This CDR3 is CATATGGFLENTIYF. The CDR3 nucleotides read TGTGCCACCGCCACAGGGGGTTTTTTGGAAAACACCATATATTTT.

This clone showed up just once. V usage is TRBV12-5 and J usage is TRBJ1-1; TRBD1 matches at 8 bases. Trimming at V came to 4 bases and at J to 5 bases, leaving 3 bases not matched to a gene. CDR3 length: 13 amino acids. CDR1 is LGHNT, CDR2 FRNRAP, per germline. The CDR3, as DNA: TGTGCTAGTGGTTCGACAGGGGCGACTGAAGCTTTCTTT. It encodes CASGSTGATEAFF.

The chain uses TRBV5-6 and TRBJ2-3, with D unclear. The CDR3 loop spans 14 amino acids. Germline V gives CDR1 SGHDT, CDR2 YYEEEE. The V end lost 0 bases, the J end lost 6 bases, and 11 bases lay between the germline ends. Here the CDR3 reads CASSLVSSSDTQYF. The CDR3 DNA is TGTGCCAGCAGCTTGGTGTCCAGCTCCGATACGCAGTATTTT.

The chain couples TRBV5-1 to TRBJ2-7; a weak D match, TRBD1 (6 bases). The CDR3 loop spans 17 amino acids. Germline-derived CDR1 and CDR2 are SGHRS and YFSETQ. V lost 4 bases to trimming and J lost 5 bases, with 25 bases between them. The CDR3 nucleotides read TGCGCCAGCAGCGGAGCTTGGGGGCAAGCGGCGAAAGACGAGCAGTACTTC. Translating gives CASSGAWGQAAKDEQYF. The entire variable domain, with the rest obtained from reference TRBV5-1 and TRBJ2-7, is as follows: KAGVTQTPRYLIKTRGQQVTLSCSPISGHRSVSWYQQTPGQGLQFLFEYFSETQRNKGNFPGRFSGRQFSNSRSEMNVSTLELGDSALYLCASSGAWGQAAKDEQYFGPGTRLTVT.

The chain carries TRBV28 and TRBJ1-2, with D possibly being TRBD1 (5 bases). The germline V gene has CDR1 MDHEN and CDR2 SYDVKM. CDR3 size: 14 residues. V lost 1 base and J 7 bases, leaving 13 bases between the germline ends. CDR3 amino acids: CASSLSMGDSGYTF. CDR3 DNA sequence: TGTGCCAGCAGTTTATCTATGGGGGACTCTGGCTACACCTTC.

V is TRBV7-9 and J is TRBJ1-2; a weak D match, TRBD1 (5 bases). The CDR3 runs 15 residues. Trimming cost V 1 base and J 8 bases, with 17 bases left between them. Germline V CDR1 and CDR2: SEHNR, FQNEAQ (reference sequence). For the CDR3, the DNA is TGTGCCAGCAGCTTAGATTTGTTGGGGGATCGAGGCTACACCTTC. Encoded protein: CASSLDLLGDRGYTF.

This CDR3 reads CASSPEQDFQETQYF. For the CDR3, the DNA is TGTGCCAGCAGTCCCGAACAGGACTTCCAAGAGACCCAGTACTTC. V is TRBV27 and J is TRBJ2-5; perhaps D is TRBD1 or TRBD2 (5 bases each). The CDR3 length is 15 residues. The V gene lost 5 bases and the J gene lost 1 base, with 14 bases spanning the gap. Germline CDR1 is MNHEY and CDR2 is SMNVEV (reference sequence).